Each of the 7 T cell receptor beta chains below was sequenced from the same sample in a study of blood T cell repertoires in COVID-19. Produced via immunoSEQ multiplex PCR; TCRdb's table is partial and in-frame only. This table has roughly 250,000 clones, about 89% appearing once. The specimen was PBMCs or T cells enriched from blood (not recorded which). The source of these receptors is a man in his forties or fifties who had recovered from COVID-19.

The rearrangement uses TRBV5-8 and TRBJ2-5, with TRBD2 matching 12 bases. CDR1 and CDR2 (germline): SGHTS, YDEGEE. This CDR3 contains 16 residues. V lost 2 bases, J lost 8 bases, and 10 bases stayed unmatched. CDR3 nucleotide sequence: TGTGCCAGCAGCTTACGTCTAGCGGGAGGGCCTATCACCCAGTACTTC. Its translation is CASSLRLAGGPITQYF.

A single count supports this clone. This chain links TRBV28 with TRBJ1-5; 7 bases fit TRBD1. The CDR3 runs 15 residues. CDR1 and CDR2 (germline): MDHEN, SYDVKM. V trimming: 6 bases; J trimming: 4 bases; junction bases outside the gene matches: 9. CDR3 residues: CASSPIQGRNQPQHF. Written as DNA, the CDR3 is TGTGCCAGCAGCCCAATACAGGGGAGAAATCAGCCCCAGCATTTT.

V gene TRBV2 combines with J gene TRBJ2-3; 10 bases fit TRBD2. Germline trimming cut 1 base from V and 2 bases from J; bases unmatched to any gene: 9. The CDR3 totals 18 residues. Germline V gives CDR1 SNHLY, CDR2 FYNNEI. Written as DNA, the CDR3 is TGTGCCAGCAGTGAAGATCGAGGGACTAGCGCAGCCACAGATACGCAGTATTTT. Protein product: CASSEDRGTSAATDTQYF.

V gene TRBV2 combines with J gene TRBJ2-5; a possible D gene is TRBD1 (6 bases). Trimming took off 4 bases at V and 6 bases at J, with 15 bases between the two ends. This CDR3 has 14 amino acids. The germline CDR1 and CDR2 sequences are SNHLY and FYNNEI. The CDR3 coding sequence is TGTGCCAGCAGTGGCCTACAGGGTACACAGACCCAGTACTTC. Translation: CASSGLQGTQTQYF.

This rearrangement joins TRBV19 to TRBJ2-2; the D gene is possibly TRBD2 (5 bases). The V end lost 7 bases, the J end lost 0 bases, and 12 bases lay between the germline ends. Germline CDR1 reads LNHDA; CDR2 reads SQIVND (reference sequence). The CDR3 runs 15 residues. For the CDR3, the DNA is TGTGCCAGTATCCCGACTACCACGAACACCGGGGAGCTGTTTTTT. Residues: CASIPTTTNTGELFF. Full variable domain (missing parts from reference TRBV19 and TRBJ2-2): DGGITQSPKYLFRKEGQNVTLSCEQNLNHDAMYWYRQDPGQGLRLIYYSQIVNDFQKGDIAEGYSVSREKKESFPLTVTSAQKNPTAFYLCASIPTTTNTGELFFGEGSRLTVL.

CDR3 coding DNA: TGCGCCAGCAGCCCTCCCCCCGGGACTAGCGGGAGATTATTAGAGACCCAGTACTTC. Translation: CASSPPPGTSGRLLETQYF. The V call is TRBV5-1, the J call TRBJ2-5, with 14 positions matching TRBD2. V dropped 4 bases and J dropped 4; count of bases not matched to a gene: 15. Per germline, CDR1 SGHRS and CDR2 YFSETQ. The length of the CDR3 is 19 residues.

The chain has TRBV7-9 and TRBJ2-7; 7 positions agree with TRBD1. The CDR3 length is 14 residues. Germline trimming cut 5 bases from V and 3 bases from J; bases unmatched to any gene: 7. Germline CDR1 SEHNR, CDR2 FQNEAQ (reference sequence). CDR3 bases: TGTGCCAGCAGCCCTCGGACAGGACACTACGAGCAGTACTTC. Its protein is CASSPRTGHYEQYF.